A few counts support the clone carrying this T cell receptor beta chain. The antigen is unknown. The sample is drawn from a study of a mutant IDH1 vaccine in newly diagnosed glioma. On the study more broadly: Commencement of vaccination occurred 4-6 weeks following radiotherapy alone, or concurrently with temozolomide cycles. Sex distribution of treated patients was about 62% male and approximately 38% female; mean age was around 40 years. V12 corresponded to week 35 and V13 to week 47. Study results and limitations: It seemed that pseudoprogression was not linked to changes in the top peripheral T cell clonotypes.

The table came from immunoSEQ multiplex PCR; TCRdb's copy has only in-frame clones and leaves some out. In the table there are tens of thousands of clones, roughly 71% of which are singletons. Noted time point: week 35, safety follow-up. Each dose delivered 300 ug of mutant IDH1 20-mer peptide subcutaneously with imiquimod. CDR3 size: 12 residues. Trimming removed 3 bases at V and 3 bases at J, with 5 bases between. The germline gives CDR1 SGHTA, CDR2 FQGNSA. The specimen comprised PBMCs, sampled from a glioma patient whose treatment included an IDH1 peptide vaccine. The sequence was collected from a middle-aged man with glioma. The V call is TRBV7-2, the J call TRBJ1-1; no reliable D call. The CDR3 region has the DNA TGTGCCAGCAGCTTCGGGGACACTGAAGCTTTCTTT. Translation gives CASSFGDTEAFF.